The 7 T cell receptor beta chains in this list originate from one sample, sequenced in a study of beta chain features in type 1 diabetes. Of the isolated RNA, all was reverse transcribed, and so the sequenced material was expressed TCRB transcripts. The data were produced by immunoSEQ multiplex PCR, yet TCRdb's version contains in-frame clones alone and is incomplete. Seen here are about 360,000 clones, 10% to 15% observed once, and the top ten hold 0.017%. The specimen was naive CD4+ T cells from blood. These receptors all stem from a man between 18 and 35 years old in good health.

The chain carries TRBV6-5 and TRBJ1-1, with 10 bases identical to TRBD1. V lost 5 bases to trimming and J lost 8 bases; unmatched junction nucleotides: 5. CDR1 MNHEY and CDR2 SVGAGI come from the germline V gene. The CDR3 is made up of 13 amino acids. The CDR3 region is CASSRGQGKEAFF. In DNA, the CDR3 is TGTGCCAGCAGTCGGGGACAGGGGAAAGAAGCTTTCTTT.

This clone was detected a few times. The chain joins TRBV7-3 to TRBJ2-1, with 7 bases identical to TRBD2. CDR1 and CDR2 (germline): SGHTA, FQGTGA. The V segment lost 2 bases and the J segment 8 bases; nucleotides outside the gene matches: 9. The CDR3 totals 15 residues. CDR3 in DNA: TGTGCCAGCAGCTTATTTACTAGCGCCAGCGATGAGCAGTTCTTC. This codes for CASSLFTSASDEQFF. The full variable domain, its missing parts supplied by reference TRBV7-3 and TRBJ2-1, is GAGVSQTPSNKVTEKGKYVELRCDPISGHTALYWYRQSLGQGPEFLIYFQGTGAADDSGLPNDRFFAVRPEGSVSTLKIQRTERGDSAVYLCASSLFTSASDEQFFGPGTRLTVL.

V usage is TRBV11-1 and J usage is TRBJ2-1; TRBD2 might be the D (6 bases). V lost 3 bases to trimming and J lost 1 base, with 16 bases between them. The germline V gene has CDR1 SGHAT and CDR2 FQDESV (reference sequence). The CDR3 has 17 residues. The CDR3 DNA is TGTGCCAGCAGCTTTATGGTTACTAGCTGGTCCTACAATGAGCAGTTCTTC. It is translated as CASSFMVTSWSYNEQFF.

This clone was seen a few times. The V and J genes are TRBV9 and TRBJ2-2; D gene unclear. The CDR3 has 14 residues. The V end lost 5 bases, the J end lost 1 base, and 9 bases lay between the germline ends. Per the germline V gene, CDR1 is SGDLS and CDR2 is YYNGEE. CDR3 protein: CASRPTGNTGELFF. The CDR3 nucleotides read TGTGCCAGCAGACCGACGGGGAACACCGGGGAGCTGTTTTTT.

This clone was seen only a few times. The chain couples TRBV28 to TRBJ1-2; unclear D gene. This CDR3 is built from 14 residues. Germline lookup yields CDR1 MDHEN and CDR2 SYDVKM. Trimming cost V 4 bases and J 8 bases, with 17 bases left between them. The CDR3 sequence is CASSSPAGTAGYTF. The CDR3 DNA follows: TGTGCCAGCAGTTCCCCGGCAGGAACAGCAGGCTACACCTTC.

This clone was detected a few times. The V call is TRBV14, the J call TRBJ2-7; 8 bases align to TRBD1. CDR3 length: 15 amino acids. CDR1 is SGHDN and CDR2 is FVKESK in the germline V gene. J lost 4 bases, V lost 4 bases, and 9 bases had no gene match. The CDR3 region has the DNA TGTGCCAGCAGCCTTTACAGGGGGTCGACTTACGAGCAGTACTTC. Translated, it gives CASSLYRGSTYEQYF.

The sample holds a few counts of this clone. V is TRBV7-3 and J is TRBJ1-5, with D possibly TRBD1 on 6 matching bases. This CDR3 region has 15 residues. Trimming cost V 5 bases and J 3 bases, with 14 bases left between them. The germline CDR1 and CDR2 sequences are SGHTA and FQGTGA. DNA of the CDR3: TGTGCCAGCAGCCAAAGTGGGGGCCTCAATCAGCCCCAGCATTTT. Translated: CASSQSGGLNQPQHF.